The rows below give T cell receptor beta chains drawn from one sample of a study of radiation and T cells in renal cell carcinoma. Sequenced by immunoSEQ multiplex PCR; TCRdb stores in-frame clones only, minus some. Seen here are around 78,000 clones, nearly 90% observed once, and the top ten hold over 5.5%. Material: blood, obtained from a patient whose treatment included radiotherapy and nephrectomy. The source of these receptors is a woman in her 70s with renal cell carcinoma. CDR3s include the opening cysteine and the closing phenylalanine or tryptophan. The D gene is left open where the match is weak. Not every row has a clone size; where given, it reads once, few, many or a size class.

clone size	V gene	J gene	D gene	CDR3 DNA	CDR3 protein
.	TRBV11-3	TRBJ2-1	.	TGTGCCAGCAGCTTAGATCACCGGGACTCCTCCTACAATGAGCAGTTCTTC	CASSLDHRDSSYNEQFF
.	TRBV19	TRBJ2-1	.	TGTGCCAGTAGTAGGAAGAACGGAGGAGATGAGCAGTTCTTC	CASSRKNGGDEQFF
.	TRBV7-9	TRBJ2-2	TRBD1	TGTGCCAGCACAAGGACAGGGGTTACCGGGGAGCTGTTTTTT	CASTRTGVTGELFF
few	TRBV6-6	TRBJ1-5	.	TGTGCCAGCAGTCGCCTCGGGGCGACGGGCAATCAGCCCCAGCATTTT	CASSRLGATGNQPQHF
.	TRBV5-4	TRBJ2-1	TRBD2	TGTGCCAGCAGCCCCCGGGGCGGGGGGTTGAATGAGCAGTTCTTC	CASSPRGGGLNEQFF
.	TRBV4-1	TRBJ2-1	TRBD2	TGCGCCAGCAGCCTACGATCCGGGACTAGCGGGGGGGCCCACAATGAGCAGTTCTTC	CASSLRSGTSGGAHNEQFF
.	TRBV7-7	TRBJ2-2	TRBD1	TGTGCTAGCAAGACAGGGTATAACACCGGGGAGCTGTTTTTT	CASKTGYNTGELFF
.	TRBV21-1	TRBJ2-1	.	TGTGCCAGCAGCAAACCCCCTCCTAGCGGGGCCGATGAGCAGTTCTTC	CASSKPPPSGADEQFF
few	TRBV11-3	TRBJ1-1	.	TGTGCCAGCAGCGCCAGGGGTACTGAAGCTTTCTTT	CASSARGTEAFF
.	TRBV2	TRBJ1-4	.	TGTGCCAGCAGAGGACCCTACTTGGACTCAACTAATGAAAAACTGTTTTTT	CASRGPYLDSTNEKLFF
.	TRBV6-6	TRBJ1-5	TRBD1	TGTGCCAGCAGTTCGCCGGGACAGGGGAATCAGCCCCAGCATTTT	CASSSPGQGNQPQHF
.	TRBV7-9	TRBJ2-1	TRBD2	TGTGCCAGCAGCTTAGCTAGCGGGGGGGCCTACAATGAGCAGTTCTTC	CASSLASGGAYNEQFF
.	TRBV23-1	TRBJ1-2	TRBD1	TGCGCCAGCAGTCAATGCAACCGGACAGGGGGCTATGGCTACACCTTC	CASSQCNRTGGYGYTF
.	TRBV5-1	TRBJ2-5	TRBD1	TGCGCCAGCAGCTTGGGAGACAGGGGGCCAGAGACCCAGTACTTC	CASSLGDRGPETQYF
.	TRBV15	TRBJ2-6	.	TGTGCCACCAGCAGAGGGGGGCAAGGGGCCAACGTCCTGACTTTC	CATSRGGQGANVLTF
.	TRBV4-3	TRBJ2-3	TRBD2	TGCGCCAGCAGCCCCCGGATAGCGGGGGTCACAGATACGCAGTATTTT	CASSPRIAGVTDTQYF
.	TRBV9	TRBJ2-5	TRBD2	TGTGCCAGCAGCCCGGGACTAGCGGGGGGGCGTCTGGCGGAGACCCAGTACTTC	CASSPGLAGGRLAETQYF
few	TRBV5-4	TRBJ1-1	.	TGTGCCAGCAGCGAGGGACAGAACACTGAAGCTTTCTTT	CASSEGQNTEAFF
few	TRBV6-6	TRBJ1-2	TRBD1	TGTGCCAGCAGTCTGGGACAGGGGAAGGGCTACACCTTC	CASSLGQGKGYTF
.	TRBV7-8	TRBJ1-5	.	TGTGCCAGCAGCTTTCAGGGGCACAATCAGCCCCAGCATTTT	CASSFQGHNQPQHF
.	TRBV5-1	TRBJ1-2	TRBD1	TGCGCCAGCAGCTCATCACAGGGGAACCAGGGCTACACCTTC	CASSSSQGNQGYTF
once	TRBV7-8	TRBJ1-5	.	TGTGCCAGCAGCTTAGCTCGGGGTGCATGGCAGCCCCAGCATTTT	CASSLARGAWQPQHF
.	TRBV19	TRBJ1-4	.	TGTGCCAGCCGACACCCGGGACGGTCATCAACTAATGAAAAACTGTTTTTT	CASRHPGRSSTNEKLFF
.	TRBV9	TRBJ1-6	TRBD1	TGTGCCAGCAGCGTTCTACAGGGGGCCAATTCACCCCTCCACTTT	CASSVLQGANSPLHF
once	TRBV6-4	TRBJ2-7	TRBD1	TGTGCCAGCAGTGTCTCCGGGACAGGGGGCTACGAGCAGTACTTC	CASSVSGTGGYEQYF
.	TRBV5-1	TRBJ2-1	TRBD2	TGCGCCAGCAGCTGGGGACTAGCGGCCCCAGGTGAGCAGTTCTTC	CASSWGLAAPGEQFF
.	TRBV6-1	TRBJ2-4	.	TGTGCCAGCTCATTAATAGCCAAAAACATTCAGTACTTC	CASSLIAKNIQYF
once	TRBV5-6	TRBJ2-3	TRBD2	TGTGCCAGCAGCTCATGGACAGGGGGACTAGCGGGTTCAGATACGCAGTATTTT	CASSSWTGGLAGSDTQYF